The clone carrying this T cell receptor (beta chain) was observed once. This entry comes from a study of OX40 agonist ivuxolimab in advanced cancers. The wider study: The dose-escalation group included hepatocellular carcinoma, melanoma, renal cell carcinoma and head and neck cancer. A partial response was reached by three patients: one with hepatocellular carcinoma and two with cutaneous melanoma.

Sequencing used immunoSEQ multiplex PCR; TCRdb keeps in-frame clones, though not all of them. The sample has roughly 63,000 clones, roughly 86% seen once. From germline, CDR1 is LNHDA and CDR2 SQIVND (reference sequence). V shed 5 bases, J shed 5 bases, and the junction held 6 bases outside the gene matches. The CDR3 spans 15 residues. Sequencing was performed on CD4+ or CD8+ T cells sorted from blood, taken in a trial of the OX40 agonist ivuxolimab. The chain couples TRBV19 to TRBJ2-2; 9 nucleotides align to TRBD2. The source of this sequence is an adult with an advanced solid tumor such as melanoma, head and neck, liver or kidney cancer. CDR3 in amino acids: CASSEILAGTGELFF. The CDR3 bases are TGTGCCAGTAGTGAGATCCTAGCGGGAACCGGGGAGCTGTTTTTT.